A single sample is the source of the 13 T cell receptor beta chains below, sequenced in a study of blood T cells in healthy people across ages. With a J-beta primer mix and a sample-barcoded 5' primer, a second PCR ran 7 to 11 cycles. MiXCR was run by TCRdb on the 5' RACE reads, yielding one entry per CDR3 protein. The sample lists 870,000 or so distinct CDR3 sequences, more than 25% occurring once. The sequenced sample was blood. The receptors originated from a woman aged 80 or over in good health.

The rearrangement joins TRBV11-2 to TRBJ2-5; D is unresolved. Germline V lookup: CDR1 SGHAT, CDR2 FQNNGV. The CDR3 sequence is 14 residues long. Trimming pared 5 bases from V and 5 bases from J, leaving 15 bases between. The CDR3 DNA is TGTGCCAGCAGCCCCCCCCCAGGATCGGAGACCCAGTACTTC. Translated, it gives CASSPPPGSETQYF.

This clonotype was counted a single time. The CDR3 DNA sequence: TGTGCCAGCAGTTCCAGGACTAGCCTAGGCACAGATACGGAATATTTT. It yields the protein CASSSRTSLGTDTEYF. The rearrangement uses TRBV12-3 or TRBV12-4 and TRBJ2-3, with 8 bases aligning to TRBD2. CDR3 length: 16 residues. V dropped 4 bases and J dropped 15; count of bases not matched to a gene: 21.

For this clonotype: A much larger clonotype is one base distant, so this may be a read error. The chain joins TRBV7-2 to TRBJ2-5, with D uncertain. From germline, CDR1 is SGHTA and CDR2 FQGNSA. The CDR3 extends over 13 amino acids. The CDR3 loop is CVSSSQPQETQYF. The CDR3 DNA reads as TGTGTCAGCAGCTCCCAGCCCCAAGAGACCCAGTACTTC.

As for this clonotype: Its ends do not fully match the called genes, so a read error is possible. The CDR3 spells CAGSTTPVGEQYF. The DNA of the CDR3 is TGTGCCGGCAGCACCACCCCGGTCGGCGAGCAGTACTTC. V is TRBV5-6 and J is TRBJ2-5; the D is unclear. The J call may be incorrect, as the DNA end agrees better with TRBJ2-7. The CDR3 is 13 residues long. The germline V gene has CDR1 SGHDT and CDR2 YYEEEE.

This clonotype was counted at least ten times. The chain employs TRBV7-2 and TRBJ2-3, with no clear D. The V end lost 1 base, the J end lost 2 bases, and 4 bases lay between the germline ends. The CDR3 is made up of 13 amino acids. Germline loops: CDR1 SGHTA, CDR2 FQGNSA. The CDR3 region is CASSLDFTDTQYF. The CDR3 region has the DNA TGTGCCAGCAGCTTAGACTTCACAGATACGCAGTATTTT.

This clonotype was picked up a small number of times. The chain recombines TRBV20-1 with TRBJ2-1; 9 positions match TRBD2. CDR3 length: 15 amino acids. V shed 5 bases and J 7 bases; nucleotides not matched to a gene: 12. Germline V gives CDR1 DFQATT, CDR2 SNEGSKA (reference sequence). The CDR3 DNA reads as TGCAGTGCTGGCACAGGCGGCGGGGGGGCTAATGAGCAGTTCTTC. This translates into CSAGTGGGGANEQFF.

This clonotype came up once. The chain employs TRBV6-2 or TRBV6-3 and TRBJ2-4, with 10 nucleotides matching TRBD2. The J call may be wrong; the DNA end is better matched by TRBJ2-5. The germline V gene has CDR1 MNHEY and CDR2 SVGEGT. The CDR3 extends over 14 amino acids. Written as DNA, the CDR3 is TGTGCCAGCAGTCCTAGCGGGAGAAGGGAGACCCAGTACTTC. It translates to CASSPSGRRETQYF.

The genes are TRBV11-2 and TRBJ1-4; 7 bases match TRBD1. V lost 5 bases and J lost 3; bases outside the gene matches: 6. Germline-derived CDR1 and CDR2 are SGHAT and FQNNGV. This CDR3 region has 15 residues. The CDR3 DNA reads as TGTGCCAGCAGCGACAGGGTCGGATCTAATGAAAAACTGTTTTTT. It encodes CASSDRVGSNEKLFF. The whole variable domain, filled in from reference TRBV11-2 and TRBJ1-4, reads EAGVAQSPRYKIIEKRQSVAFWCNPISGHATLYWYQQILGQGPKLLIQFQNNGVVDDSQLPKDRFSAERLKGVDSTLKIQPAKLEDSAVYLCASSDRVGSNEKLFFGSGTQLSVL.

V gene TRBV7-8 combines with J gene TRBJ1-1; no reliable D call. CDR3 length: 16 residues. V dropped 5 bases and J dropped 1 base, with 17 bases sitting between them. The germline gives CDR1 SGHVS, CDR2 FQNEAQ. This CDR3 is CASSRRQGSENTEAFF. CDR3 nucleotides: TGTGCCAGCAGCCGTCGGCAAGGTTCCGAGAACACTGAAGCTTTCTTT.

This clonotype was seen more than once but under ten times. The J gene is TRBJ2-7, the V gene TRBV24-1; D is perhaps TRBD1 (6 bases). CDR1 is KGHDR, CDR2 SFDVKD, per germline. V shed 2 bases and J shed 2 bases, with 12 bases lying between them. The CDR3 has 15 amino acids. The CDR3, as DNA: TGTGCCACCAGTGATTCAGGACAGCAGGCCTACGAGCAGTACTTC. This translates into CATSDSGQQAYEQYF.

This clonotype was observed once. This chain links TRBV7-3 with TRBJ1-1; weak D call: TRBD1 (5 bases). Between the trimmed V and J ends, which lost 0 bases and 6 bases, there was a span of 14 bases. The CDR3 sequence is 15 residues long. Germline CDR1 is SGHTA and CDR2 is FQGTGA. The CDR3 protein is CASSLTSGTGAEAFF. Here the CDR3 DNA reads TGTGCCAGCAGCTTAACGTCGGGGACCGGGGCTGAAGCTTTCTTT.

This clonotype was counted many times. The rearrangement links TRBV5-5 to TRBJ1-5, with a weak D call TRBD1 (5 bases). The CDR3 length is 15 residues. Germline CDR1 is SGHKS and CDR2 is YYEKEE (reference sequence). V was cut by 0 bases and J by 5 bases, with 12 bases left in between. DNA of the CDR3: TGTGCCAGCAGCTTGGATCAGGGATGGGATCAGCCCCAGCATTTT. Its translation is CASSLDQGWDQPQHF. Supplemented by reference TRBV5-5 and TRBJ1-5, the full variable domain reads DAGVTQSPTHLIKTRGQQVTLRCSPISGHKSVSWYQQVLGQGPQFIFQYYEKEERGRGNFPDRFSARQFPNYSSELNVNALLLGDSALYLCASSLDQGWDQPQHFGDGTRLSIL.

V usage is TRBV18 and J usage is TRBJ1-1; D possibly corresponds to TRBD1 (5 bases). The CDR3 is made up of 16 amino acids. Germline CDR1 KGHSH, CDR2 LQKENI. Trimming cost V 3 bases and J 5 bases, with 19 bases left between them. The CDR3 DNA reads TGTGCCAGCTCACCCCAACCCAGATCGAGGGGTACTGAAGCTTTCTTT. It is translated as CASSPQPRSRGTEAFF.